One TCR beta chain is described in this entry. Its specificity is not known. The sample originates from a study of identical twins. V lost 1 base, J lost 4 bases, and 20 bases lay in between. CDR3 length: 17 amino acids. The germline V gene has CDR1 DFQATT and CDR2 SNEGSKA (reference sequence). The study's findings and limits: Alpha sequences that were out-of-frame and twin-shared showed an excess of low generation probability.

One entry per CDR3 protein results from TCRdb running MiXCR on the 5' RACE reads. The sample includes some 560,000 distinct CDR3 sequences, roughly 9.9% of them seen just once. These data were also filed under a second study, of yellow fever vaccine responses in identical twins.

The rearrangement links TRBV20-1 to TRBJ2-1, with D possibly being TRBD1 or TRBD2 (5 bases each). Sequencing was done on a sample of PBMCs. The source of this sequence is a woman under 30 in good health. This CDR3 is CSARGWVEGTTYNEQFF. The CDR3 nucleotides are TGCAGTGCTAGAGGTTGGGTAGAGGGGACCACTTACAATGAGCAGTTCTTC.